The clone carrying this T cell receptor (beta chain) has at least ten counts. Antigen: not known. Construction of TCR beta libraries relied on iRepertoire HTBI primers and on Arm-PCR targeting CDR3 regions. How the authors handled the data: Samples collectively showed fewer than 80 TRBV and approximately 13 TRBJ segments. TCRdb used MiXCR to reprocess the multiplex PCR reads, holding one entry per CDR3 protein. TCRdb's processing, not the authors' own work, is the source of the V and J calls. The data contain roughly 530,000 distinct CDR3 sequences, around 16% of them singletons. These data come from a study of regulatory T cells in long-lasting Graves disease. Study-level findings and limits: TRBV28, TRBJ1-2 and TRBJ2-5 were segments that persistent disease favored.

Time point of the sample: newly diagnosed GD, antithyroid drugs for less than 3 months. PBMCs provided the RNA from which the TCR library was made. Looked up from germline, CDR1 is DFQATT and CDR2 is SNEGSKA (reference sequence). CDR3 length: 15 amino acids. The V segment lost 4 bases and the J segment 2 bases; nucleotides outside the gene matches: 7. A further study also used this sample, focusing on T cells in Graves' hyperthyroidism and ophthalmopathy. That work contributes: Each diagnosis drew on symptoms, thyroxine, TRAb, thyroid ultrasound and orbital computed tomography findings. The model made its ophthalmopathy prediction, and onset followed a median around six months later.

The sequence was obtained from a woman aged 35 to 60 with Graves disease. The sample consisted of peripheral blood mononuclear cells (PBMCs), taken at new diagnosis, from a patient treated with antithyroid drugs. The chain combines TRBV20-1 with TRBJ2-7; TRBD1 aligns across 11 bases. The CDR3 reads CSAISRDRGTYEQYF. The CDR3 DNA follows: TGCAGTGCTATCAGCCGGGACAGGGGGACCTACGAGCAGTACTTC.